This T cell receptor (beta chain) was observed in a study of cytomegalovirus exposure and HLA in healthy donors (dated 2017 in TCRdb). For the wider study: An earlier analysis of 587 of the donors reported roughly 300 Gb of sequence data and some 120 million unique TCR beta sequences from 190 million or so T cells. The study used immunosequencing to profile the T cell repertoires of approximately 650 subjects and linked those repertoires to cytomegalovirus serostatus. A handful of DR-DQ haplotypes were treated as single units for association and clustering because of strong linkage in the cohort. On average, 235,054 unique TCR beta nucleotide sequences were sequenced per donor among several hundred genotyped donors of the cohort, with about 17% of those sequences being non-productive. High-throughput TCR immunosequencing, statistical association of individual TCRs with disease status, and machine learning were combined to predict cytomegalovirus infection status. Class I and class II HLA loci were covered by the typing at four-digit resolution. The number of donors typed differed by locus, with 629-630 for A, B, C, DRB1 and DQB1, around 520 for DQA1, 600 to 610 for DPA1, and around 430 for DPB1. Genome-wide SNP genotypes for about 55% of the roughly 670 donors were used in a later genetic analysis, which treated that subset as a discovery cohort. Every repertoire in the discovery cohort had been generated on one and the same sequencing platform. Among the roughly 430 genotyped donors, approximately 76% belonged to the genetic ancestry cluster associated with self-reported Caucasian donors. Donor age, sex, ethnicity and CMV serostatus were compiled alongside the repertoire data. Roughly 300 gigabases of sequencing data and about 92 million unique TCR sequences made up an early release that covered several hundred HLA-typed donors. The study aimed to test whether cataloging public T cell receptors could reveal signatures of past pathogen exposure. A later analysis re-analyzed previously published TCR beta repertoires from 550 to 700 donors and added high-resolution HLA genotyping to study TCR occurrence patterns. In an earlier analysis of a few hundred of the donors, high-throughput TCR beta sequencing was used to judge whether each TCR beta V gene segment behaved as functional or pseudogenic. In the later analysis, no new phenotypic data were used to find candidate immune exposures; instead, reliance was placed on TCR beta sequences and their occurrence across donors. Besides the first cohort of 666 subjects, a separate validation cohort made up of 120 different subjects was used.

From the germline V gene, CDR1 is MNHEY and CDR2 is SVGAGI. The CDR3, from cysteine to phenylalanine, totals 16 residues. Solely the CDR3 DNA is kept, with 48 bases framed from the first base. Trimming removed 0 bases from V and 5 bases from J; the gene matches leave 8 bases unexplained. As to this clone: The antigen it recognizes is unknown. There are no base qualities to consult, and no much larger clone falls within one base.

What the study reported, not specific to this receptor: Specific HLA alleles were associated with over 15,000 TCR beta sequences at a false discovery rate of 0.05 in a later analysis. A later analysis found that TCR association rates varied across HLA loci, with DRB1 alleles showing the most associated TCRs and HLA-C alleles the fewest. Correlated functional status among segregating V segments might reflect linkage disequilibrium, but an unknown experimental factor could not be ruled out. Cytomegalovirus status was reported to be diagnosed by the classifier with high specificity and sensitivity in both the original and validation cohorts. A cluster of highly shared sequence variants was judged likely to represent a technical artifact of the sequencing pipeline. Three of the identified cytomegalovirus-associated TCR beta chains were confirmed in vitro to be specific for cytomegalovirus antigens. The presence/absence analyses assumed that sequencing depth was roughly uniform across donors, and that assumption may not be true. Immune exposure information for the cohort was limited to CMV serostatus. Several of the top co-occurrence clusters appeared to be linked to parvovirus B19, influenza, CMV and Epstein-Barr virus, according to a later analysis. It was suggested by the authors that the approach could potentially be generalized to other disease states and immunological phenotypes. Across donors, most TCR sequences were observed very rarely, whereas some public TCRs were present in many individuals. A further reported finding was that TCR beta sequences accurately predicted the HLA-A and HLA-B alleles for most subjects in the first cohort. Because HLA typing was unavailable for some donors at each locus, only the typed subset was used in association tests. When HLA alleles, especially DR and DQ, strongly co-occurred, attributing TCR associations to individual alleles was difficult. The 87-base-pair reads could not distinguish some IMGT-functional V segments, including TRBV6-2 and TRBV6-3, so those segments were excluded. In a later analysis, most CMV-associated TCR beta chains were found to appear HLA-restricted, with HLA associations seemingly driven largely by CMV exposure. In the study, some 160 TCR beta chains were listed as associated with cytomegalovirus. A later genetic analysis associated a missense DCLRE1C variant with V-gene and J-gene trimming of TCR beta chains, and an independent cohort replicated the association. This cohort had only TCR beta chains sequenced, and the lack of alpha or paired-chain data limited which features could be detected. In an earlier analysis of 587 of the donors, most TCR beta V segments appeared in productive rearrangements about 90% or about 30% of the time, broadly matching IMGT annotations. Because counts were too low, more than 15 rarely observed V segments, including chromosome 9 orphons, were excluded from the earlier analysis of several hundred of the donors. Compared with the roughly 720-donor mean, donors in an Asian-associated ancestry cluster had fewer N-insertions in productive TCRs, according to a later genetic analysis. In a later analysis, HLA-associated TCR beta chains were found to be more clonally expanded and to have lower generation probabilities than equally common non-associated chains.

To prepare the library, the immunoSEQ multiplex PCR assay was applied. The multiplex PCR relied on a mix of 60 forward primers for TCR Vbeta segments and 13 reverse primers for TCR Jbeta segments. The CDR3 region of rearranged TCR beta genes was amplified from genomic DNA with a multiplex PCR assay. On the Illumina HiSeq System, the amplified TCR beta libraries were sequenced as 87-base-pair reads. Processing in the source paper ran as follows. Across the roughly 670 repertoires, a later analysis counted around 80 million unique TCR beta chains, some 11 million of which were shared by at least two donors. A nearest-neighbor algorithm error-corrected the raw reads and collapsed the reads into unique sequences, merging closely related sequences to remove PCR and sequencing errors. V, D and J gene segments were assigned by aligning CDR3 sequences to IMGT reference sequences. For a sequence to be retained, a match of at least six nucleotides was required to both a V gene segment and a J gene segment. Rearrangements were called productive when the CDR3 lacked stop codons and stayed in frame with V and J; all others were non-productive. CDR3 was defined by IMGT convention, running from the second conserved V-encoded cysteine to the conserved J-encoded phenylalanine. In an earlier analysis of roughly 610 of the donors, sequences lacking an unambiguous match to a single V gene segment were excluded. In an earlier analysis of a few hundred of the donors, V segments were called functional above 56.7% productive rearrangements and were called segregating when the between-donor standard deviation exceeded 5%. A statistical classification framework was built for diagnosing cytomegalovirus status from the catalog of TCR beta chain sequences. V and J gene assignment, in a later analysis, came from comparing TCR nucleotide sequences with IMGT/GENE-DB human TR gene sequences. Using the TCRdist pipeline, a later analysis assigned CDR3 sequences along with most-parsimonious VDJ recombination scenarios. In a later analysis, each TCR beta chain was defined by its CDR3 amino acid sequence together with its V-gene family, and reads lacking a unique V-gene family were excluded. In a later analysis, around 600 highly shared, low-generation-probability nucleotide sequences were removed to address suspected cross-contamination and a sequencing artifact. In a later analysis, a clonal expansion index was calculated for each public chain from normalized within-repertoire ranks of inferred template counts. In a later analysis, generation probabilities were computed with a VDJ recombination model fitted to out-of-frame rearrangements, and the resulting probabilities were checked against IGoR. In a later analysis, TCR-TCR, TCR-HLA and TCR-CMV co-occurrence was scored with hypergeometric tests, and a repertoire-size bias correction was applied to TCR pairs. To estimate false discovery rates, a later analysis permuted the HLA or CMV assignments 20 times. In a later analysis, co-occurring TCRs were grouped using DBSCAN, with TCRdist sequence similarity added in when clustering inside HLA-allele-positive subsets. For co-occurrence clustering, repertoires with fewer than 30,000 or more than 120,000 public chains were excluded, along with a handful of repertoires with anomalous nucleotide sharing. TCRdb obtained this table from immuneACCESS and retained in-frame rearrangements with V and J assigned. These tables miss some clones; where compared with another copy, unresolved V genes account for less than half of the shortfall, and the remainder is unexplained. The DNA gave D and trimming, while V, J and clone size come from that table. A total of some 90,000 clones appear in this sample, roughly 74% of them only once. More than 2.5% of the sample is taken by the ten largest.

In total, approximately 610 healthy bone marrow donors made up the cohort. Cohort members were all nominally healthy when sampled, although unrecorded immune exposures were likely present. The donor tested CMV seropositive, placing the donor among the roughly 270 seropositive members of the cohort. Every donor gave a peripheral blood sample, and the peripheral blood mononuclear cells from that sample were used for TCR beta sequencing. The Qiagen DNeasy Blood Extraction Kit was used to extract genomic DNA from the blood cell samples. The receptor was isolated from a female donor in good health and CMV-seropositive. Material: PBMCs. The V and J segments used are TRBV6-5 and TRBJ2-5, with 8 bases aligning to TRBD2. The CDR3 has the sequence CASSYSGAGVGETQYF. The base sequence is TGTGCCAGCAGTTACTCGGGAGCGGGAGTTGGCGAGACCCAGTACTTC.